The entry below gives a single T cell receptor beta chain sequence along with its context. A read error may be the cause here, since a much bigger clone is one base away. Profiling relied on immunoSEQ multiplex PCR, and the TCRdb table lists in-frame clones only, not all of them. The sample comprises about 280,000 clones, about four fifths of which are singletons, and 9.4% rests with the top ten. The data originate from a study of blood T cell repertoires in COVID-19. CDR3 length: 16 residues. Trimming stripped 3 bases from V and 5 bases from J, with 16 bases between. Germline loops: CDR1 MGHDK, CDR2 SYGVNS.

Sequencing input: peripheral blood. The sequence was obtained from a woman aged 50 to 60 who had recovered from COVID-19. The chain couples TRBV25-1 to TRBJ1-4; D is possibly TRBD1 (5 bases). This CDR3 is CASSEGGGWENEKLFF. Here the CDR3 DNA reads TGTGCCAGCAGTGAGGGGGGTGGTTGGGAGAATGAAAAACTGTTTTTT.